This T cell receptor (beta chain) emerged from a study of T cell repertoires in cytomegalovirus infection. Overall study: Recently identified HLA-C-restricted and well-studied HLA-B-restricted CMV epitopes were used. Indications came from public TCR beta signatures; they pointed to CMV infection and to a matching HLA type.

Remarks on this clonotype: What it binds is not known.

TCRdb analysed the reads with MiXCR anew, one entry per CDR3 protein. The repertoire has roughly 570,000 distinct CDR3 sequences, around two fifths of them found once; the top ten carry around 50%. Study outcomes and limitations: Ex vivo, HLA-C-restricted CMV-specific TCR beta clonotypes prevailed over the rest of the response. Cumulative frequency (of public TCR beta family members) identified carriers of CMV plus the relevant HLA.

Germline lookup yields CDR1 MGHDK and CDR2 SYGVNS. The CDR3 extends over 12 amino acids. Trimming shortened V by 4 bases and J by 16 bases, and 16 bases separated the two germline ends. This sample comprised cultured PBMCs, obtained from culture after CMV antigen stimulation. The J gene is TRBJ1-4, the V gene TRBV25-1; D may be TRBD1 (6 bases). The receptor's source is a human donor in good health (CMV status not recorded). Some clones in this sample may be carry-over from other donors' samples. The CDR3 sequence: CASSAQGSGQFF. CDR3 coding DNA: TGTGCCAGCAGTGCGCAGGGGTCCGGTCAGTTTTTT.